The present entry profiles one T cell receptor beta chain with its context. No antigen is known for it. Replicate PCRs for sorted subsets used about 200 ng DNA; this equaled tens of thousands of T cell genomes. Profiled with immunoSEQ multiplex PCR; TCRdb holds only in-frame clones, not every one. Of some 1,600,000 clones detected, 95% to 99% appear once; the ten largest clones hold about 0.4%. This record comes from a study of shared clonotypes between healthy human individuals. Points from the study as a whole: It was anticipated that sequencing depth would influence how many clonotypes donors shared. Rarefaction exposed incomplete sorted-subset sequencing despite large depth. Naive subsets, compared against memory subsets, generally had larger estimated richness values.

This receptor was obtained from a man aged 30 to 45 in good health. The sequenced sample was naive CD4+ T cells sorted from blood. Sample subset: CD45RA+ positively selected.

CDR3 DNA sequence: TGTGCCAGCAGCCCAAGCCAGTTTTTCTCTGGAAACACCATATATTTT. This sequence encodes CASSPSQFFSGNTIYF. J is TRBJ1-3 and V is TRBV7-9; D not certain. Germline V CDR1 and CDR2: SEHNR, FQNEAQ (reference sequence). Trimming shortened V by 5 bases and J by 0 bases, and 14 bases separated the two germline ends. CDR3 length equals 16 residues. The full variable domain, completed using reference TRBV7-9 and TRBJ1-3, is DTGVSQNPRHKITKRGQNVTFRCDPISEHNRLYWYRQTLGQGPEFLTYFQNEAQLEKSRLLSDRFSAERPKGSFSTLEIQRTEQGDSAMYLCASSPSQFFSGNTIYFGEGSWLTVV.